This section outlines one TCR beta chain sequence together with its context. Between the trimmed V and J ends, which lost 6 bases and 6 bases, there was a span of 12 bases. The CDR3 is 11 residues long. Looked up from germline, CDR1 is SQVTM and CDR2 is ANQGSEA. This entry belongs to a study of cytomegalovirus exposure and HLA in healthy donors. The primer mix had 60 Vbeta and 13 Jbeta primers. Profiling relied on immunoSEQ multiplex PCR, and the TCRdb table lists in-frame clones only, not all of them. Among approximately 190,000 clones listed, 82% were seen once. The receptor's source is a woman younger than 35 in good health and CMV-seronegative. This chain connects TRBV29-1 to TRBJ2-7, with D possibly matching TRBD1 (6 bases). The sample consisted of PBMCs. CDR3 nucleotides: TGCAGCGTGCTACAGGGTCCCGAGCAGTACGTC. Its protein product is CSVLQGPEQYV.